This T cell receptor beta chain is from a study of blood T cells in healthy people across ages. V was trimmed by 4 bases and J by 16 bases, leaving 17 bases between them. This CDR3 spans 13 amino acids. Germline V lookup: CDR1 SEHNR, CDR2 FQNEAQ (reference sequence). This clonotype was counted a few times. A J-beta primer mix and a sample-barcoded 5' primer were used in a second PCR of roughly 6 to 12 cycles. TCRdb re-derived calls from the 5' RACE reads in MiXCR, one entry per CDR3 protein. The sample yields roughly 1,500,000 distinct CDR3 sequences, approximately 42% seen once. The origin of this receptor is a woman younger than 35 in good health. The sequencing input was blood. The gene calls are TRBV7-9 and TRBJ1-6, with D uncertain. The CDR3 DNA is TGTGCCAGCAGCTCCTCCGGGCCTTTGGGACTCCACTTT. It yields the protein CASSSSGPLGLHF.